What follows are 14 T cell receptor beta chains derived from one specimen sequenced in a study of Ad26.COV2.S vaccination and SARS-CoV-2 variants. Treatment: 15 to 20 received Ad26.COV2.S at low or high dose, single or two shots; about five received placebo; per-sample allocation not given. It was on day 63 after the first vaccine or placebo injection that samples were taken. Assay used: immunoSEQ multiplex PCR; TCRdb lists only in-frame clones, some missing. The sample holds hundreds of thousands of clones; around 89% are singletons and the top ten take approximately 5.9%. The material sequenced was peripheral blood, taken in a trial of Ad26.COV2.S vaccine versus placebo. Receptor source: a person aged 18 to 59 who received the Ad26.COV2.S COVID-19 vaccine or a placebo.

The rearrangement uses TRBV9 and TRBJ2-2; D gene uncertain. The germline gives CDR1 SGDLS, CDR2 YYNGEE. The CDR3 spans 15 residues. The germline V and J ends were trimmed by 3 bases and 5 bases, with 14 bases remaining between them. CDR3 in DNA: TGTGCCAGCAGCGGACCGGGCCCCCGGACCGGGGAGCTGTTTTTT. This codes for CASSGPGPRTGELFF.

The chain employs TRBV25-1 and TRBJ1-5; D is perhaps TRBD1 (5 bases). Germline CDR1 and CDR2: MGHDK and SYGVNS. The germline V and J ends were trimmed by 6 bases and 0 bases, with 9 bases remaining between them. The CDR3 loop spans 14 amino acids. CDR3 DNA: TGTGCCAGCAGCCTAGGACATAGCAATCAGCCCCAGCATTTT. Translated, it gives CASSLGHSNQPQHF.

The genes are TRBV7-9 and TRBJ2-7, with 7 bases that match TRBD2. With 1 base clipped from V and 1 base from J, the junction kept 7 bases outside the gene matches. The germline V gene encodes CDR1 SEHNR and CDR2 FQNEAQ (reference sequence). The CDR3 loop spans 16 amino acids. The CDR3, as DNA: TGTGCCAGCAGCTTAGTCGGGGGGATATCGTCCTACGAGCAGTACTTC. Translating gives CASSLVGGISSYEQYF. Looking up the rest from reference TRBV7-9 and TRBJ2-7 gives the full variable domain: DTGVSQNPRHKITKRGQNVTFRCDPISEHNRLYWYRQTLGQGPEFLTYFQNEAQLEKSRLLSDRFSAERPKGSFSTLEIQRTEQGDSAMYLCASSLVGGISSYEQYFGPGTRLTVT.

In this sample, this clone turned up once. CDR3 sequence reads: CASSLRSGTDLYQPQHF. As DNA, the CDR3 is TGTGCCAGCAGCTTGAGATCCGGGACAGATCTTTATCAGCCCCAGCATTTT. This chain joins TRBV5-6 and TRBJ1-5; 7 nucleotides agree with TRBD1. Germline-derived CDR1 and CDR2 are SGHDT and YYEEEE. The CDR3 contains 17 residues. Trimming cost V 1 base and J 5 bases; bases outside gene matches: 12.

The chain links TRBV10-3 to TRBJ2-1; D might be TRBD2 (5 bases). V gave up 4 bases and J gave up 8 bases, with 12 bases separating them. The germline gives CDR1 ENHRY, CDR2 SYGVKD. CDR3 length equals 13 residues. The CDR3 reads CAISVGKGYEQFF. CDR3 nucleotides: TGTGCCATCAGTGTCGGGAAGGGCTATGAGCAGTTCTTC.

The gene calls are TRBV6-1 and TRBJ2-3; TRBD2 agrees at 14 bases. This CDR3 spans 16 amino acids. The germline V gene encodes CDR1 MNHNS and CDR2 SASEGT. J gave up 3 bases and V 4 bases, and 3 bases lay outside the gene matches. Here the CDR3 reads CASSATSGGATDTQYF. CDR3 DNA sequence: TGTGCCAGCAGTGCGACTAGCGGGGGGGCGACAGATACGCAGTATTTT.

The rearrangement joins TRBV27 to TRBJ2-7, with 8 positions matching TRBD1. The junction had 2 bases not matched to a gene; V was cut back by 4 bases and J by 3 bases. The CDR3 sequence is 13 residues long. Germline V gene sequence: CDR1 MNHEY, CDR2 SMNVEV (reference sequence). CDR3 residues: CASSSGGNYEQYF. The CDR3 coding sequence is TGTGCCAGCAGTTCAGGGGGCAACTACGAGCAGTACTTC.

The V gene is TRBV6-5, the J gene TRBJ1-2; possibly TRBD1 for D (5 bases). V was clipped by 8 bases and J by 0 bases, with 16 bases between them. Per germline, CDR1 MNHEY and CDR2 SVGAGI. This CDR3 comprises 15 residues. In nucleotides, the CDR3 is TGTGCCAGCTGGGGGGTTGGGGTAACTAACTATGGCTACACCTTC. This gives the protein CASWGVGVTNYGYTF.

Concerning this clone: In the same sample, other DNA sequences code for this CDR3. The chain uses TRBV6-5 and TRBJ1-4; unclear D gene. Trimming shortened V by 2 bases and J by 4 bases, and 8 bases separated the two germline ends. Germline V gene sequence: CDR1 MNHEY, CDR2 SVGAGI. CDR3 length: 14 amino acids. The CDR3 loop reads CASSYGRVNEKLFF. CDR3 nucleotide sequence: TGTGCCAGCAGTTACGGGCGGGTTAATGAAAAACTGTTTTTT.

V and J are TRBV4-2 and TRBJ1-2, with D possibly being TRBD1 (6 bases). This CDR3 region has 15 residues. The ends were cut back, 0 bases at V and 8 bases at J, with 16 bases in the middle. CDR1 and CDR2 (germline): LGHNA, YNFKEQ. CDR3 in DNA: TGTGCCAGCAGCCAAGACGGTGGGCAGGGGTTGGGCTACACCTTC. It translates to CASSQDGGQGLGYTF.

The rearrangement uses TRBV2 and TRBJ2-7; 11 nucleotides match TRBD1. Germline V gene data show CDR1 as SNHLY and CDR2 as FYNNEI. The CDR3 sequence is 13 residues long. J gave up 3 bases and V 6 bases, and 1 base lay outside the gene matches. CDR3 in DNA: TGTGCCAGCAGGGACAGGGGGCTCTACGAGCAGTACTTC. It yields the protein CASRDRGLYEQYF. The full variable domain, rest sourced from reference TRBV2 and TRBJ2-7, is EPEVTQTPSHQVTQMGQEVILRCVPISNHLYFYWYRQILGQKVEFLVSFYNNEISEKSEIFDDQFSVERPDGSNFTLKIRSTKLEDSAMYFCASRDRGLYEQYFGPGTRLTVT.

The chain carries TRBV10-2 and TRBJ1-6; D is undetermined. The CDR3 has 15 residues. V dropped 2 bases and J dropped 9 bases, with 14 bases sitting between them. The germline V gene has CDR1 WSHSY and CDR2 SAAADI. The CDR3 is CASSESKVQSSPLHF. As DNA, the CDR3 is TGCGCCAGCAGTGAGAGTAAGGTTCAGAGTTCACCCCTCCACTTT.

This clone occurred a few times. The CDR3 is CASSVDTSGANVLTF. In DNA form, the CDR3 reads TGTGCCAGCAGCGTCGACACCTCTGGGGCCAACGTCCTGACTTTC. V usage is TRBV6-4 and J usage is TRBJ2-6; D uncertain. Trimming left V 6 bases short and J 0 bases short, with 9 bases between. Per germline, CDR1 MRHNA and CDR2 SNTAGT. The CDR3 is made up of 15 amino acids.

The genes are TRBV19 and TRBJ1-3; TRBD1 might be the D (6 bases). V lost 5 bases and J lost 0, with 17 bases in between. The CDR3 contains 17 residues. The V gene's germline CDR1 is LNHDA and CDR2 SQIVND (reference sequence). The CDR3 reads CASSDWTAPNSGNTIYF. The CDR3 DNA is TGTGCCAGTAGTGATTGGACAGCGCCGAACTCTGGAAACACCATATATTTT.